The TCR beta chain under discussion was sequenced for a study of blood T cells in healthy people across ages. Note on this clonotype: The junction departs from the called germline gene at one end, perhaps through a read error.

Germline CDR1 and CDR2: MNHEY and SMNVEV (reference sequence). This CDR3 has 11 residues. PCR was performed a second time for about 7 to 12 cycles using a sample-barcoded 5' primer and a J-beta primer mix. Each cDNA molecule, via a template-switch adaptor with 12 random nucleotides, was tagged. TCRdb re-called the 5' RACE reads with MiXCR, one entry per CDR3 protein. The repertoire includes 1.5 million to 2 million distinct CDR3 sequences, roughly 28% of them detected once, and 6.5% to 8.5% sits in the top ten. This TCR was recovered from a woman aged 25 to 39 in good health. Sequencing was carried out using blood. The V and J genes are TRBV27 and TRBJ2-7; D not certain. The CDR3 here is CASSLSVEQHF. CDR3 bases: TGTGCCAGCAGTTTATCTGTCGAGCAGCACTTC.